Listed below are T cell receptor beta chains from one sample, sequenced in a study of cytomegalovirus exposure and HLA in healthy donors. The data were produced by immunoSEQ multiplex PCR, yet TCRdb's version contains in-frame clones alone and is incomplete. The sample records around 200,000 clones, about 80% being singletons. What was sequenced was PBMCs. The receptors stem from a woman aged 18-29 years in good health and CMV-seropositive. Each CDR3 is given with its conserved first and last residue. The order of the fields is J gene, V gene, D gene, clone size, CDR3 protein, CDR3 DNA. A D gene is named only where the DNA matches it firmly. Rows give clone size only sometimes, using once, few, many, or a class for an expanded clone.

TRBJ2-1 TRBV9 TRBD1 once CASSVDPQGWNEQFF TGTGCCAGCAGCGTAGATCCACAGGGGTGGAATGAGCAGTTCTTC
TRBJ1-5 TRBV27 - once CASSLQRNQPQHF TGTGCCAGCAGTTTACAACGGAATCAGCCCCAGCATTTT
TRBJ1-1 TRBV6-1 - - CASLLLNTEAFF TGTGCCAGCCTACTCCTGAACACTGAAGCTTTCTTT
TRBJ1-2 TRBV20-1 - - CSALPPPGYTF TGCAGTGCCCTACCCCCCCCTGGCTACACCTTC
TRBJ1-6 TRBV9 - few CASSVSQGGGNSPLHF TGTGCCAGCAGCGTAAGCCAGGGAGGGGGTAATTCACCCCTCCACTTT
TRBJ2-7 TRBV5-5 - - CASSLEARKTYEQYF TGTGCCAGCAGCTTGGAGGCTAGAAAGACCTACGAGCAGTACTTC
TRBJ1-2 TRBV4-1 - - CASSQAGEPGYTF TGCGCCAGCAGCCAAGCGGGGGAACCTGGCTACACCTTC
TRBJ2-4 TRBV7-2 - - CASSYLMRLAKNIQYF TGTGCCAGCAGCTACCTTATGCGCTTAGCCAAAAACATTCAGTACTTC
TRBJ1-5 TRBV7-2 - once CASSLGLSTGGNQPQHF TGTGCCAGCAGCTTAGGATTGTCGACGGGGGGCAATCAGCCCCAGCATTTT
TRBJ2-7 TRBV6-1 - - CASTPSGVEQYF TGTGCCAGCACCCCCTCGGGGGTTGAGCAGTACTTC
TRBJ1-6 TRBV27 TRBD1 - CASSFGTGISPLHF TGTGCCAGCAGTTTTGGGACAGGGATTTCACCCCTCCACTTT
TRBJ2-2 TRBV15 TRBD1 - CATSRVIQDRGAAGELFF TGTGCCACCAGCAGAGTTATCCAGGACAGGGGCGCCGCCGGGGAGCTGTTTTTT
TRBJ1-5 TRBV2 - few CATQGMSNQPQHF TGTGCCACCCAGGGGATGAGCAATCAGCCCCAGCATTTT
TRBJ1-2 TRBV7-9 TRBD1 - CASSLETGGFGYTF TGTGCCAGCAGCTTAGAGACAGGGGGCTTTGGCTACACCTTC
TRBJ1-6 TRBV19 TRBD1 - CASTSPGQDSPLHF TGTGCCAGTACCTCCCCGGGACAGGATTCACCCCTCCACTTT
TRBJ1-4 TRBV6-5 - - CASSYGGALNEKLFF TGTGCCAGCAGTTACGGGGGGGCCCTTAATGAAAAACTGTTTTTT
TRBJ2-3 TRBV10-3 - - CAIARETTDTQYF TGTGCCATAGCCCGGGAGACCACAGATACGCAGTATTTT
TRBJ1-5 TRBV6-4 TRBD1 - CASSAHRGQPQHF TGTGCCAGCAGTGCTCACAGGGGCCAGCCCCAGCATTTT
TRBJ1-2 TRBV13 TRBD1 - CASSLEGQGLRGYTF TGTGCCAGCAGCTTAGAGGGACAGGGATTGAGGGGCTACACCTTC
TRBJ1-1 TRBV6-1 TRBD1 once CAINRGGSLNTEAFF TGTGCCATAAACAGGGGAGGATCTTTGAACACTGAAGCTTTCTTT
TRBJ1-2 TRBV7-2 - - CASSQIYGYTF TGTGCCAGCAGCCAGATCTATGGCTACACCTTC
TRBJ2-2 TRBV9 TRBD1 once CASSTGDRNTGELFF TGTGCCAGCAGCACCGGGGACAGGAACACCGGGGAGCTGTTTTTT
TRBJ2-4 TRBV19 TRBD1 - CASSTTGGVGNIQYF TGTGCCAGTAGTACCACAGGGGGCGTGGGAAACATTCAGTACTTC
TRBJ2-4 TRBV27 TRBD1 - CASKLRQGLAKNIQYF TGTGCCAGCAAGTTGAGACAGGGTCTAGCCAAAAACATTCAGTACTTC
TRBJ2-1 TRBV18 TRBD2 - CASSPPGREKGEQFF TGTGCCAGCTCACCACCTGGGAGGGAAAAGGGTGAGCAGTTCTTC
TRBJ2-4 TRBV11-2 - - CASSLAAGHHGHF TGTGCCAGCAGCTTAGCCGCCGGACACCATGGGCACTTC
TRBJ2-5 TRBV27 - - CASSYRAKQETQYF TGTGCCAGCAGTTACAGAGCTAAACAAGAGACCCAGTACTTC